These 25 T cell receptor beta chains came from one sample sequenced in a study of control samples from healthy donors and cancer patients. Sequenced by immunoSEQ multiplex PCR; TCRdb stores in-frame clones only, minus some. The sample shows approximately 120,000 clones, approximately 90% of them seen only once. The sequenced sample consisted of blood. The receptors originated from a human donor in good health. The donor label of this sample is uncertain.

The CDR3 reads CASSPIPRRAGDKNIQYF. CDR3 nucleotide sequence: TGTGCCAGCAGTCCAATACCCCGTCGAGCGGGGGATAAAAACATTCAGTACTTC. V gene TRBV28 combines with J gene TRBJ2-4; TRBD2 agrees at 8 bases. V was pared by 5 bases and J by 4 bases, with 16 bases of the junction left unmatched. This CDR3 region has 18 residues. CDR1 and CDR2 (germline): MDHEN, SYDVKM.

Details on this clone: Other nucleotide sequences in the sample specify the same CDR3. This chain links TRBV11-2 with TRBJ1-3, with 7 bases identical to TRBD1. This CDR3 is built from 16 residues. The V and J ends lost 5 bases and 3 bases, in that order; junction bases with no gene match: 10. From germline, CDR1 is SGHAT and CDR2 FQNNGV. The CDR3 nucleotides are TGTGCCAGCAGCGTAGGAACCACAGGGGTTGGAAACACCATATATTTT. Its protein is CASSVGTTGVGNTIYF.

The rearrangement joins TRBV5-4 to TRBJ2-2, with D perhaps given as TRBD1 or TRBD2 (5 bases each). V lost 1 base to trimming and J lost 3 bases, with 10 bases between them. The CDR3 loop spans 15 amino acids. Germline V gene lookup returns CDR1 SGHNT and CDR2 YYREEE (reference sequence). The CDR3 bases are TGTGCCAGCAGCTTGTGGGGGTATGACACCGGGGAGCTGTTTTTT. It specifies CASSLWGYDTGELFF.

The gene calls are TRBV6-2 or TRBV6-3 and TRBJ2-2, with 8 positions matching TRBD2. The CDR3 is 15 amino acids. The J segment lost 4 bases and the V segment lost 2 bases, leaving 3 bases of the junction unmatched. The germline CDR1 and CDR2 sequences are MNHEY and SVGEGT. The CDR3 nucleotides are TGTGCCAGCAGTTACGAACTAGCGGCCACCGGGGAGCTGTTTTTT. Protein product: CASSYELAATGELFF.

This chain connects TRBV9 to TRBJ1-2; TRBD1 matches 7 bases. Trimming took 0 bases from V and 3 from J; bases not matched to a gene: 5. From germline, CDR1 is SGDLS and CDR2 YYNGEE. The CDR3 loop spans 15 amino acids. The CDR3 DNA follows: TGTGCCAGCAGCGTAGAGGGCAGGGGGTACTATGGCTACACCTTC. Its protein is CASSVEGRGYYGYTF.

For the CDR3, the DNA is TGTGCCTGGAGCGCAGGACATCAGTGGGGCGGCTACACCTTC. The encoded protein is CAWSAGHQWGGYTF. This chain connects TRBV30 to TRBJ1-2; D is perhaps TRBD1 (5 bases). The CDR3 covers 14 residues. Trimming took 3 bases from V and 8 from J, leaving 19 bases between them. In germline, CDR1 is GTSNPN, CDR2 SVGIG (reference sequence).

This clone was counted a few times. Other nucleotide sequences from this sample produce the same CDR3. The chain links TRBV2 to TRBJ1-1; D is uncertain. This CDR3 is built from 13 residues. Looked up from germline, CDR1 is SNHLY and CDR2 is FYNNEI. V shed 2 bases and J shed 2 bases, with 6 bases lying between them. The DNA of the CDR3 is TGTGCCAGCAGTGAATTGGAAAACACTGAAGCTTTCTTT. It encodes CASSELENTEAFF.

The V call is TRBV3-1 (or the pseudogene TRBV3-2), the J call TRBJ2-7; D may correspond to TRBD1 or TRBD2 (5 bases each). Germline CDR1 reads LGHDT; CDR2 reads YNNKEL (reference sequence). V lost 4 bases to trimming and J lost 2 bases, with 12 bases between them. CDR3 size: 14 residues. The CDR3 sequence is CASSPRDPAYEQYF. The CDR3 DNA reads as TGTGCCAGCAGCCCCCGGGACCCAGCCTACGAGCAGTACTTC.

The V and J genes are TRBV10-3 and TRBJ2-1; D perhaps matches TRBD1 (5 bases). This CDR3 is 15 amino acids long. The V and J ends lost 5 bases and 2 bases respectively, with 13 bases between them. In germline, CDR1 is ENHRY, CDR2 SYGVKD. CDR3 DNA sequence: TGTGCCATCAGTAGGGGTGGGGTCCCCTACAATGAGCAGTTCTTC. Its translation is CAISRGGVPYNEQFF.

V gene TRBV18 combines with J gene TRBJ1-1; no clear D. The V end lost 5 bases, the J end lost 4 bases, and 11 bases lay between the germline ends. The CDR3 totals 13 residues. CDR1 is KGHSH, CDR2 LQKENI, per germline. The CDR3 region is CASSGQESTEAFF. The CDR3 nucleotides are TGTGCCAGCTCAGGTCAGGAATCCACTGAAGCTTTCTTT.

The chain combines TRBV6-5 with TRBJ2-3, with D possibly TRBD1 on 6 matching bases. The CDR3 extends over 14 amino acids. The germline V gene encodes CDR1 MNHEY and CDR2 SVGAGI. V lost 7 bases, J lost 2 bases, and 13 bases lay in between. DNA for the CDR3: TGTGCCAGCAAACTACAGGGAAACACAGATACGCAGTATTTT. It specifies CASKLQGNTDTQYF.

V usage is TRBV27 and J usage is TRBJ2-7; 9 bases line up with TRBD1. CDR3 size: 14 residues. V shed 3 bases and J 2 bases; nucleotides not matched to a gene: 2. Germline values: CDR1 MNHEY, CDR2 SMNVEV (reference sequence). This CDR3 reads CASSFGTGTYEQYF. CDR3 coding DNA: TGTGCCAGCAGTTTCGGGACAGGGACCTACGAGCAGTACTTC.

The V and J genes are TRBV5-5 and TRBJ2-5; D is undetermined. The CDR3 contains 15 residues. V lost 4 bases and J lost 3, with 16 bases in between. Germline CDR1 SGHKS, CDR2 YYEKEE (reference sequence). This CDR3 is CASSKASRKEETQYF. DNA of the CDR3: TGTGCCAGCAGCAAGGCCTCAAGAAAAGAAGAGACCCAGTACTTC.

The rearrangement joins TRBV3-1 (or the pseudogene TRBV3-2) to TRBJ1-1; no clear D. This CDR3 is built from 14 residues. Germline V gene lookup returns CDR1 LGHDT and CDR2 YNNKEL (reference sequence). The germline V and J ends were trimmed by 0 bases and 6 bases, with 11 bases remaining between them. DNA of the CDR3: TGTGCCAGCAGCCAAGAAGATAGGAGACCTGAAGCTTTCTTT. Translating gives CASSQEDRRPEAFF.

The gene calls are TRBV10-2 and TRBJ1-2; 8 nucleotides line up with TRBD1. The J segment lost 4 bases and the V segment lost 0 bases, leaving 4 bases of the junction unmatched. Germline CDR1 WSHSY, CDR2 SAAADI. This CDR3 comprises 15 residues. In nucleotides, the CDR3 is TGCGCCAGCAGTGAGTCAGACAGGGGTGGCTATGGCTACACCTTC. It codes for CASSESDRGGYGYTF.

The chain has TRBV11-2 and TRBJ1-1; D is perhaps TRBD1 (5 bases). Trimming took off 5 bases at V and 0 bases at J, with 13 bases between the two ends. There are 15 residues in the CDR3. Germline V gene lookup returns CDR1 SGHAT and CDR2 FQNNGV. The CDR3 sequence is CASSQRQTMNTEAFF. The DNA of the CDR3 is TGTGCCAGCAGCCAGAGACAGACTATGAACACTGAAGCTTTCTTT.

V and J are TRBV2 and TRBJ2-1; 8 bases agree with TRBD1. After removal of 5 bases from V and 5 bases from J, the junction contained 5 bases not matched to a gene. The length of the CDR3 is 14 residues. Germline V gives CDR1 SNHLY, CDR2 FYNNEI. The CDR3 sequence is CASSSRTGNNEQFF. CDR3 bases: TGTGCCAGCAGTTCTCGGACAGGGAACAATGAGCAGTTCTTC.

This clone was detected once. The genes are TRBV5-1 and TRBJ1-2, with D unclear. With 2 bases removed from V and 8 bases from J, the gap between germline ends came to 13 bases. Looked up from germline, CDR1 is SGHRS and CDR2 is YFSETQ. CDR3 length equals 13 residues. The CDR3 region has the DNA TGCGCCAGCAGCTTACAGCTAACGGGAGGCTACACCTTC. As protein: CASSLQLTGGYTF. The whole variable domain, remainder taken from reference TRBV5-1 and TRBJ1-2, is KAGVTQTPRYLIKTRGQQVTLSCSPISGHRSVSWYQQTPGQGLQFLFEYFSETQRNKGNFPGRFSGRQFSNSRSEMNVSTLELGDSALYLCASSLQLTGGYTFGSGTRLTVV.

This sequence joins TRBV25-1 and TRBJ2-5; D might be TRBD2 (6 bases). Germline V CDR1 and CDR2: MGHDK, SYGVNS. The CDR3 length is 15 residues. V lost 2 bases, J lost 2 bases, and 12 bases lay in between. The CDR3 nucleotides read TGTGCCAGCAGTGAACCTGGGGGGACTCAAGAGACCCAGTACTTC. Residues: CASSEPGGTQETQYF.

The count of this clone is one. The V call is TRBV6-5, the J call TRBJ2-7; tentatively, D is TRBD1 (6 bases). Trimming pared 2 bases from V and 7 bases from J, leaving 9 bases between. CDR1 and CDR2 (germline): MNHEY, SVGAGI. The CDR3 length is 12 residues. CDR3 residues: CASSYDRREQYF. CDR3 nucleotides: TGTGCCAGCAGTTACGACAGGCGTGAGCAGTACTTC.

V and J are TRBV6-2 or TRBV6-3 and TRBJ1-5; the D gene is possibly TRBD1 (5 bases). The CDR3 contains 15 residues. V dropped 4 bases and J dropped 2 bases, with 12 bases sitting between them. The germline V gene has CDR1 MNHEY and CDR2 SVGEGT. This chain's CDR3 is CASSLDTRRNQPQHF. Written as DNA, the CDR3 is TGTGCCAGCAGTTTGGACACTCGTCGCAATCAGCCCCAGCATTTT.

V usage is TRBV7-3 and J usage is TRBJ2-1; possible D gene TRBD2, 6 bases. The CDR3 totals 14 residues. CDR1 and CDR2 (germline): SGHTA, FQGTGA. Between the trimmed V and J ends, which lost 3 bases and 5 bases, there was a span of 11 bases. CDR3 coding DNA: TGTGCCAGCAGCTTTGGCGGGGTAAACAATGAGCAGTTCTTC. Amino acids: CASSFGGVNNEQFF.

This chain uses TRBV11-3 with TRBJ1-1; TRBD1 might be the D (6 bases). The germline V and J ends were trimmed by 5 bases and 6 bases, with 13 bases remaining between them. Germline CDR1 SGHNT, CDR2 YENEEA. CDR3 size: 13 residues. The CDR3 sequence: CASSIGPGAEAFF. DNA of the CDR3: TGTGCCAGCAGCATAGGGCCAGGGGCTGAAGCTTTCTTT.

The chain links TRBV4-1 to TRBJ1-2, with no clear D. Per germline, CDR1 MGHRA and CDR2 YSYEKL. The CDR3 loop spans 15 amino acids. V was clipped by 4 bases and J by 0 bases, with 12 bases between them. The CDR3 sequence is CASSPDVVPNYGYTF. The CDR3 nucleotides read TGCGCCAGCAGCCCCGACGTGGTTCCTAACTATGGCTACACCTTC.

This clone was detected once. The genes are TRBV19 and TRBJ1-1; D unclear. The length of the CDR3 is 13 residues. Germline CDR1 reads LNHDA; CDR2 reads SQIVND (reference sequence). Between the trimmed V and J ends, which lost 0 bases and 2 bases, there was a span of 4 bases. The CDR3 loop reads CASSIEINTEAFF. The CDR3 nucleotides read TGTGCCAGTAGTATAGAAATAAACACTGAAGCTTTCTTT. Together with reference TRBV19 and TRBJ1-1, the CDR3 gives the full variable domain: DGGITQSPKYLFRKEGQNVTLSCEQNLNHDAMYWYRQDPGQGLRLIYYSQIVNDFQKGDIAEGYSVSREKKESFPLTVTSAQKNPTAFYLCASSIEINTEAFFGQGTRLTVV.